Below, 19 T cell receptor beta chains from the same sample are listed, as sequenced in a study of identical twins. TCRdb re-derived calls from the 5' RACE reads in MiXCR, one entry per CDR3 protein. There are a few hundred thousand distinct CDR3 sequences in the sample; roughly a quarter occur only once, and about 2.9% lies in the top ten. This same sample was also taken into another study, of T cells expressing NK-cell markers.

The material sequenced was CD4+ T cells sorted from blood. These receptors all come from a woman aged 18-29 years in good health.

The genes are TRBV10-1 and TRBJ2-2, with D perhaps matching TRBD1 or TRBD2 (5 bases each). V lost 4 bases to trimming and J lost 5 bases, with 8 bases between them. The CDR3 contains 13 residues. Germline CDR1 WNHNN, CDR2 SYGVQD (reference sequence). DNA of the CDR3: TGCGCCAGCAGTGGGGACCGTACCGGGGAGCTGTTTTTT. This gives the protein CASSGDRTGELFF.

This clonotype has more than one count but fewer than ten. The chain is built from TRBV28 and TRBJ2-1; no firm D call. This CDR3 is built from 13 residues. The V end lost 5 bases, the J end lost 6 bases, and 11 bases lay between the germline ends. Germline loops: CDR1 MDHEN, CDR2 SYDVKM. The CDR3 nucleotides read TGTGCCAGCAGTGAACCTCACCGCAATGAGCAGTTCTTC. It is translated as CASSEPHRNEQFF. Together with reference TRBV28 and TRBJ2-1, the CDR3 gives the full variable domain: DVKVTQSSRYLVKRTGEKVFLECVQDMDHENMFWYRQDPGLGLRLIYFSYDVKMKEKGDIPEGYSVSREKKERFSLILESASTNQTSMYLCASSEPHRNEQFFGPGTRLTVL.

There are a few counts of this clonotype. The rearrangement uses TRBV6-1 and TRBJ1-5; D call uncertain. This CDR3 has 11 residues. Germline V lookup: CDR1 MNHNS, CDR2 SASEGT. V lost 1 base and J lost 5, with 0 bases in between. The CDR3 sequence: CASSEDQPQHF. CDR3 bases: TGTGCCAGCAGTGAAGATCAGCCCCAGCATTTT.

This chain links TRBV29-1 with TRBJ1-2; TRBD1 aligns across 11 bases. Germline V gives CDR1 SQVTM, CDR2 ANQGSEA. This CDR3 is 13 amino acids long. Unmatched junction bases numbered 12, after V lost 7 bases and J lost 11 bases. Here the CDR3 reads CSARPGQGVNYTF. CDR3 nucleotide sequence: TGCAGCGCTCGACCGGGACAGGGGGTAAATTACACCTTC.

This clonotype was counted only a few times. The rearrangement joins TRBV7-9 to TRBJ1-1; no definite D call. The CDR3 is made up of 10 amino acids. With 5 bases removed from V and 8 bases from J, the gap between germline ends came to 6 bases. Germline loops: CDR1 SEHNR, CDR2 FQNEAQ (reference sequence). CDR3 sequence reads: CASSAPEAFF. In DNA, the CDR3 is TGTGCCAGCAGCGCGCCAGAAGCTTTCTTT.

Only one count was recorded for this clonotype. The chain combines TRBV7-9 with TRBJ2-3, with 10 bases that match TRBD2. V dropped 5 bases and J dropped 5; count of bases not matched to a gene: 4. The CDR3 consists of 14 residues. CDR1 and CDR2 (germline): SEHNR, FQNEAQ (reference sequence). DNA for the CDR3: TGTGCCAGCAGCGCTCGACTAGCGGGAGATACGCAGTATTTT. This codes for CASSARLAGDTQYF.

This clonotype was seen a few times. This rearrangement joins TRBV7-9 to TRBJ2-7, with 8 bases that match TRBD1. The CDR3 is made up of 14 amino acids. The J segment lost 5 bases and the V segment lost 2 bases, leaving 5 bases of the junction unmatched. Germline V lookup: CDR1 SEHNR, CDR2 FQNEAQ (reference sequence). In DNA, the CDR3 is TGTGCCAGCAGCTTAAAACAGGGGGTTGACGAGCAGTACTTC. Translation gives CASSLKQGVDEQYF.

The chain employs TRBV9 and TRBJ2-1; TRBD2 agrees at 13 bases. V lost 0 bases, J lost 3 bases, and 6 bases stayed unmatched. This CDR3 is 18 amino acids long. Germline V gene lookup returns CDR1 SGDLS and CDR2 YYNGEE. The CDR3 reads CASSVGLAGGPIYNEQFF. The CDR3, as DNA: TGTGCCAGCAGCGTAGGACTAGCGGGAGGACCAATCTACAATGAGCAGTTCTTC.

This chain joins TRBV19 and TRBJ1-1; TRBD1 might be the D (5 bases). Germline CDR1 LNHDA, CDR2 SQIVND (reference sequence). The CDR3 totals 13 residues. V was trimmed by 7 bases and J by 9 bases, leaving 18 bases between them. CDR3 sequence reads: CASIASWGSQAFF. The DNA for the CDR3 is TGTGCCAGTATCGCATCCTGGGGCTCCCAAGCTTTCTTT.

The chain links TRBV12-3 or TRBV12-4 to TRBJ1-1; unclear D gene. The ends were cut back, 6 bases at V and 1 base at J, with 6 bases in the middle. This CDR3 is built from 12 residues. CDR3 region: CASSARNTEAFF. CDR3 DNA sequence: TGTGCCAGCAGCGCCCGGAACACTGAAGCTTTCTTT.

This clonotype has only a few counts. CDR3 sequence reads: CSASNRGRGETQYF. The DNA of the CDR3 is TGCAGTGCTAGCAACAGGGGGCGGGGAGAGACCCAGTACTTC. The rearrangement links TRBV20-1 to TRBJ2-5, with TRBD1 matching over 9 bases. This CDR3 has 14 residues. With V trimmed by 3 bases and J by 4 bases, 6 bases remained unmatched. The germline V gene has CDR1 DFQATT and CDR2 SNEGSKA (reference sequence).

Only a few counts were recorded for this clonotype. This chain joins TRBV12-3 or TRBV12-4 and TRBJ1-5; D call uncertain. The CDR3 spans 12 residues. V was clipped by 4 bases and J by 4 bases, with 5 bases between them. Here the CDR3 reads CASSSRNQPQHF. The CDR3 DNA reads TGTGCCAGCAGTTCGAGAAATCAGCCCCAGCATTTT.

As regards this clonotype: A junction end diverges from the germline sequence, so it may reflect a read error. The chain recombines TRBV7-7 with TRBJ2-5; D ambiguous. This CDR3 has 13 amino acids. Germline V gene data show CDR1 as SSHAT and CDR2 as FNYEAQ (reference sequence). CDR3 in DNA: TGTGCTAGCAGCTTAGCACAGTTCAAGACCCAGTACTTC. The encoded protein is CASSLAQFKTQYF.

This clonotype has only a few counts. This chain connects TRBV5-6 to TRBJ1-6; TRBD1 agrees at 7 bases. The CDR3 extends over 15 amino acids. The V gene end was trimmed by 5 bases and the J gene end by 3 bases; junction bases not matched to a gene: 5. Germline CDR1 and CDR2: SGHDT and YYEEEE. The CDR3, as DNA: TGTGCCAGCAGTCCGACAGGGTACTATAATTCACCCCTCCACTTT. Its protein is CASSPTGYYNSPLHF.

This clonotype came up a few times. The rearrangement joins TRBV20-1 to TRBJ2-4; D is perhaps TRBD2 (6 bases). V was clipped by 6 bases and J by 0 bases, with 15 bases between them. There are 15 residues in the CDR3. Germline V gene lookup returns CDR1 DFQATT and CDR2 SNEGSKA (reference sequence). As DNA, the CDR3 is TGCAGTGCGCACAAACCGGGACTAGCCAAAAACATTCAGTACTTC. Its translation: CSAHKPGLAKNIQYF.

A single count supports this clonotype. The chain has TRBV15 and TRBJ2-5; tentative D call: TRBD2 (5 bases). The germline V gene has CDR1 LNHNV and CDR2 YYDKDF (reference sequence). Deletions cut 0 bases from V and 5 bases from J, with 7 bases between. The CDR3 loop spans 13 amino acids. The CDR3 DNA reads as TGTGCCACCAGCAGAGACCAGCGGGAGACCCAGTACTTC. Protein product: CATSRDQRETQYF.

This clonotype was counted only a few times. The chain recombines TRBV20-1 with TRBJ2-5; D not resolved. Germline lookup yields CDR1 DFQATT and CDR2 SNEGSKA (reference sequence). The CDR3 length is 14 residues. Trimming took 6 bases from V and 1 from J, leaving 15 bases between them. CDR3 amino acids: CSAPSPPGQETQYF. The CDR3, as DNA: TGCAGTGCCCCGAGCCCCCCAGGCCAAGAGACCCAGTACTTC.

The chain carries TRBV3-1 and TRBJ2-7; D is unresolved. The CDR3 is 15 residues long. Germline V gives CDR1 LGHDT, CDR2 YNNKEL (reference sequence). Deletions cut 3 bases from V and 0 bases from J, with 12 bases between. CDR3 nucleotides: TGTGCCAGCAGCCAGTCGGGCCAGAACTCCTACGAGCAGTACTTC. This sequence encodes CASSQSGQNSYEQYF.

This clonotype was counted a few times. Here the CDR3 reads CASSLDGGKGEAFF. The DNA of the CDR3 is TGCGCCAGCAGCTTGGATGGAGGGAAGGGTGAAGCTTTCTTT. This rearrangement joins TRBV5-1 to TRBJ1-1; no clear D. V gave up 0 bases and J gave up 7 bases, with 13 bases separating them. This CDR3 comprises 14 residues. Germline V gene sequence: CDR1 SGHRS, CDR2 YFSETQ.